This TCR beta chain was sequenced during a study of T cells after yellow fever vaccination. UMIs and a universal primer site were added when TCR cDNA was made by 5'RACE template switching. MiXCR, run by TCRdb on the 5' RACE reads, gives a single entry per CDR3 protein. There are some 550,000 distinct CDR3 sequences in the sample; less than 20% occur only once, and more than 13% lies in the top ten. The starting material was PBMCs, obtained 15 days after the yellow fever booster vaccination. This TCR came from a man aged 25 to 40 who received the YFV17D yellow fever vaccine.

The CDR3 DNA is TGCAGTGCTAAAACAGCCGGGACAGGGGTTTTGAGGGCGCAGTATTTT. Translating it yields CSAKTAGTGVLRAQYF. The rearrangement joins TRBV20-1 to TRBJ2-3; 10 positions match TRBD1. The CDR3 consists of 16 residues. The V segment lost 4 bases and the J segment 10 bases; nucleotides outside the gene matches: 17. Germline V gene sequence: CDR1 DFQATT, CDR2 SNEGSKA (reference sequence).